These T cell receptor beta chains were read from a single sample in a study of OX40 agonist ivuxolimab in advanced cancers. Generated by immunoSEQ multiplex PCR, the TCRdb table keeps only in-frame clones and is missing some. The sample consists of 35,000 to 40,000 clones, around four fifths of them appearing once. This material consisted of CD4+ or CD8+ T cells sorted from blood, taken in a trial of the OX40 agonist ivuxolimab. The origin of the receptors is an adult with an advanced solid tumor such as melanoma, head and neck, liver or kidney cancer. The CDR3 runs from the conserved cysteine through the conserved F or W. D genes are given only for firm matches. Size tells how often a clone was seen (once, few, many) or the class of an expanded clone, and some rows leave it out.

>17|few|TRBJ1-4|TRBV7-9|-
CASSLPSAVAGNEKLFF
TGTGCCAGCAGCTTACCCTCAGCAGTCGCGGGTAATGAAAAACTGTTTTTT
>16|-|TRBJ2-3|TRBV28|TRBD2
CASSLTSGTAGDTQYF
TGTGCCAGCAGTTTAACTAGCGGGACTGCTGGTGATACGCAGTATTTT
>16|-|TRBJ2-1|TRBV7-8|TRBD2
CASSALTSGPYNEQFF
TGTGCCAGCAGCGCCCTCACTAGCGGGCCCTACAATGAGCAGTTCTTC
>10|-|TRBJ1-5|TRBV21-1|-
CARENQPQHF
TGTGCCAGGGAGAATCAGCCCCAGCATTTT
>15|-|TRBJ2-3|TRBV6-4|TRBD1
CASSDGTGGTDTQYF
TGTGCCAGCAGTGACGGGACAGGGGGCACAGATACGCAGTATTTT
>16|-|TRBJ2-2|TRBV27|-
CASSSTRTVNTGELFF
TGTGCCAGCAGTTCAACTAGGACGGTTAACACCGGGGAGCTGTTTTTT
>13|-|TRBJ1-1|TRBV4-1|-
CASSQDRFPEAFF
TGCGCCAGCAGCCAAGATAGATTCCCTGAAGCTTTCTTT
>14|few|TRBJ1-2|TRBV2|-
CASSDRSASYGYTF
TGTGCCAGCAGTGACAGGAGCGCTAGCTATGGCTACACCTTC
>15|-|TRBJ2-2|TRBV6-5|TRBD2
CASSLTSGGPGELFF
TGTGCCAGCAGTTTAACTAGCGGGGGGCCCGGGGAGCTGTTTTTT
>15|-|TRBJ2-3|TRBV9|-
CASSVFGVVADTQYF
TGTGCCAGCAGCGTATTCGGGGTTGTGGCAGATACGCAGTATTTT
>13|-|TRBJ2-7|TRBV6-6|-
CASSYEPDYEQYF
TGTGCCAGCAGTTACGAGCCGGATTACGAGCAGTACTTC
>13|-|TRBJ2-7|TRBV15|-
CATSRGPGYEQYF
TGTGCCACCAGCAGAGGCCCGGGATACGAGCAGTACTTC
>13|medium-sized|TRBJ2-7|TRBV10-3|TRBD1
CAIVSGTGYEQYF
TGTGCCATCGTCTCCGGGACAGGGTACGAGCAGTACTTC
>18|-|TRBJ2-2|TRBV7-9|-
CASSLNLGRRPGAGELFF
TGTGCCAGCAGCTTAAATCTGGGGAGGCGCCCTGGGGCCGGGGAGCTGTTTTTT
>12|-|TRBJ2-7|TRBV7-9|-
CASSPRPYEQYF
TGTGCCAGCAGCCCCCGGCCCTACGAGCAGTACTTC
>14|-|TRBJ2-5|TRBV29-1|TRBD2
CSVGAREGRGTQYF
TGCAGCGTTGGGGCGCGGGAGGGCCGGGGGACCCAGTACTTC
>14|-|TRBJ1-1|TRBV7-2|-
CASSLGLQGTEAFF
TGTGCCAGCAGTCTGGGACTCCAGGGCACTGAAGCTTTCTTT
>15|-|TRBJ2-5|TRBV7-9|TRBD2
CASSFLVGGGETQYF
TGTGCCAGCAGCTTCCTGGTCGGCGGGGGGGAGACCCAGTACTTC
>14|-|TRBJ2-1|TRBV11-2|-
CASSLDQTSNEQFF
TGTGCCAGCAGCTTAGATCAGACTAGCAATGAGCAGTTCTTC
>14|-|TRBJ2-7|TRBV28|TRBD2
CASSPDSGKLEQYF
TGTGCCAGCAGTCCTGATAGCGGGAAGCTCGAGCAGTACTTC
>15|-|TRBJ1-1|TRBV7-2|-
CASKGWRGLNTEAFF
TGTGCCAGCAAAGGTTGGAGGGGCTTGAACACTGAAGCTTTCTTT
>17|-|TRBJ2-3|TRBV14|TRBD2
CASSQPTTSGNTDTQYF
TGTGCCAGCAGCCAACCAACGACTAGCGGGAACACAGATACGCAGTATTTT
>14|-|TRBJ2-7|TRBV6-6|TRBD1
CASSRQGAVSEQYF
TGTGCCAGCAGTCGACAGGGGGCGGTTTCCGAGCAGTACTTC
>17|-|TRBJ1-3|TRBV13|-
CASSLGQGIGSRNTIYF
TGTGCCAGCAGCTTAGGCCAGGGAATTGGAAGCAGAAACACCATATATTTT
>15|-|TRBJ2-7|TRBV7-2|-
CASSFGTGVPYEQYF
TGTGCCAGCAGCTTCGGAACCGGGGTACCCTACGAGCAGTACTTC
>16|-|TRBJ2-7|TRBV7-6|TRBD2
CASSFAPSGGAGEQYF
TGTGCCAGCAGCTTTGCCCCTAGCGGGGGGGCGGGTGAGCAGTACTTC
>14|-|TRBJ2-2|TRBV6-6|-
CASSYQRGTGELFF
TGTGCCAGCAGTTACCAAAGGGGCACCGGGGAGCTGTTTTTT
>18|-|TRBJ2-3|TRBV5-1|TRBD2
CASSLRLAGGLSTDTQYF
TGCGCCAGCAGCTTGAGGCTAGCGGGGGGCCTTTCCACAGATACGCAGTATTTT
>12|few|TRBJ1-2|TRBV6-6|-
CALGQGSDSYTF
TGTGCCCTAGGGCAGGGGTCCGATAGCTACACCTTC
>16|-|TRBJ2-7|TRBV7-9|-
CASSPRGGHQNYEQYF
TGTGCCAGCAGCCCTAGGGGGGGACACCAAAACTACGAGCAGTACTTC
>14|-|TRBJ2-3|TRBV5-1|-
CASSFGLHTDTQYF
TGCGCCAGCAGCTTCGGACTGCACACAGATACGCAGTATTTT
>14|-|TRBJ1-2|TRBV6-5|TRBD1
CASSYSGQSYGYTF
TGTGCCAGCAGTTACTCGGGACAGTCCTATGGCTACACCTTC
>15|-|TRBJ2-5|TRBV4-3|TRBD1
CASSRTGTAQETQYF
TGCGCCAGCAGCCGGACCGGGACAGCACAAGAGACCCAGTACTTC
>22|-|TRBJ2-6|TRBV19|TRBD1
CASSTPTTGDRVGVSGANVLTF
TGTGCCAGTAGTACCCCCACAACTGGGGACAGGGTGGGGGTCTCTGGGGCCAACGTCCTGACTTTC
>17|-|TRBJ2-2|TRBV7-3|TRBD2
CASSSWTLAGNTGELFF
TGTGCCAGCAGCTCCTGGACACTAGCGGGGAACACCGGGGAGCTGTTTTTT
>15|-|TRBJ2-1|TRBV9|-
CASSVDGQEYNEQFF
TGTGCCAGCAGCGTAGATGGACAAGAATACAATGAGCAGTTCTTC
>18|-|TRBJ1-2|TRBV5-6|TRBD1
CASTSVGPGTVNPYGYTF
TGTGCCAGCACCTCGGTAGGTCCCGGGACAGTCAATCCCTATGGCTACACCTTC
>14|-|TRBJ2-2|TRBV12-5|-
CASGRSANTGELFF
TGTGCTAGTGGTCGGAGTGCGAACACCGGGGAGCTGTTTTTT
>13|-|TRBJ2-1|TRBV19|TRBD2
CASTERGYNEQFF
TGTGCCAGTACGGAGCGGGGGTACAATGAGCAGTTCTTC
>13|-|TRBJ2-3|TRBV10-3|-
CAIGLEGLDTQYF
TGTGCCATCGGGCTGGAGGGATTAGATACGCAGTATTTT
>14|-|TRBJ1-1|TRBV9|TRBD1
CASSTGGGPTEAFF
TGTGCCAGCAGCACTGGAGGGGGCCCCACTGAAGCTTTCTTT
>15|few|TRBJ2-7|TRBV7-9|-
CASRAPGGSTYEQYF
TGTGCCAGCAGAGCTCCCGGGGGCTCCACCTACGAGCAGTACTTC
>13|few|TRBJ2-1|TRBV19|-
CASSIVPVNEQFF
TGTGCCAGTAGTATAGTTCCCGTCAATGAGCAGTTCTTC
>14|-|TRBJ2-3|TRBV5-1|-
CASSLRGSTDTQYF
TGCGCCAGCAGCTTGCGCGGGAGCACAGATACGCAGTATTTT
>15|-|TRBJ1-1|TRBV7-2|-
CASSLAGSMNTEAFF
TGTGCCAGCAGCTTAGCCGGGAGCATGAACACTGAAGCTTTCTTT
>12|-|TRBJ2-7|TRBV9|-
CASSPGDYEQYF
TGTGCCAGCAGCCCAGGGGACTACGAGCAGTACTTC
>15|-|TRBJ2-1|TRBV2|TRBD2
CASSAGTSGVNEQFF
TGTGCCAGCAGCGCCGGGACTAGCGGGGTCAATGAGCAGTTCTTC
>12|-|TRBJ2-3|TRBV5-1|-
CASSLAGDTQYF
TGCGCCAGCAGCTTGGCTGGAGATACGCAGTATTTT
>12|-|TRBJ2-2|TRBV18|TRBD2
CASSQLLAGEVF
TGTGCCAGCTCACAGTTACTAGCGGGAGAAGTTTTT
>16|-|TRBJ1-1|TRBV4-3|TRBD1
CASSQDSTGGDTEAFF
TGCGCCAGCAGCCAAGATAGCACAGGGGGAGACACTGAAGCTTTCTTT
>14|-|TRBJ1-1|TRBV7-9|-
CASSLSLTNTEAFF
TGTGCCAGCAGCTTATCTCTTACGAACACTGAAGCTTTCTTT
>15|-|TRBJ2-3|TRBV6-5|-
CASRRGVQITDTQYF
TGTGCCAGCAGACGGGGAGTACAAATCACAGATACGCAGTATTTT
>15|once|TRBJ1-5|TRBV19|-
CASSASTFIDQPQHF
TGTGCCAGTAGTGCCTCGACCTTTATCGATCAGCCCCAGCATTTT
>13|-|TRBJ1-1|TRBV6-6|-
CASSLPLATEAFF
TGTGCCAGCAGCCTCCCCCTAGCCACTGAAGCTTTCTTT
>14|-|TRBJ1-4|TRBV28|-
CASSFLGLGEKLFF
TGTGCCAGCAGTTTCCTCGGTTTAGGTGAAAAACTGTTTTTT
>18|-|TRBJ1-1|TRBV23-1|-
CASSQSRAREGVHTEAFF
TGCGCCAGCAGTCAATCGAGGGCCAGGGAGGGGGTTCACACTGAAGCTTTCTTT